This T cell receptor beta chain derives from a study of blood T cell repertoires in COVID-19. The method was immunoSEQ multiplex PCR; TCRdb's version includes in-frame clones alone and lacks a portion of them. The table records 170,000 or so clones, 88% of them present only once. This TCR came from a woman in her late teens or twenties who had recovered from COVID-19. What was sequenced was PBMCs or T cells enriched from blood (not recorded which).

CDR3 nucleotide sequence: TGTGCCAGCAGCCTCAGGGCTAACCGTGAAGCTTTCTTT. Its protein is CASSLRANREAFF. The V and J genes are TRBV11-3 and TRBJ1-1; D perhaps matches TRBD1 (5 bases). The CDR3 consists of 13 residues. Germline V gene sequence: CDR1 SGHNT, CDR2 YENEEA. Trimming left V 5 bases short and J 7 bases short, with 14 bases between.